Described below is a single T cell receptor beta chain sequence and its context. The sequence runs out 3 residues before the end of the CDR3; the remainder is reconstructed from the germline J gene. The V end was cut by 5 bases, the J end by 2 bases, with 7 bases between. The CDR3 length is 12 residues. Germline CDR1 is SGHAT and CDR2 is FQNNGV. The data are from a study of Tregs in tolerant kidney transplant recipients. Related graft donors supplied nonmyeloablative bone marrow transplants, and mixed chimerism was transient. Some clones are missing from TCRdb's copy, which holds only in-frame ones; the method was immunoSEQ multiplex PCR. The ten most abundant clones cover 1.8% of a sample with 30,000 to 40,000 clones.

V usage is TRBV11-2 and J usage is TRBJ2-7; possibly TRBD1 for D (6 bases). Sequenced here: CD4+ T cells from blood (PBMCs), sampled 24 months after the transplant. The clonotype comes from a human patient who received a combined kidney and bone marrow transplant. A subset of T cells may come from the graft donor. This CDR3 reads CASSTGPYEQYF. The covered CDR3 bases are TGTGCCAGCAGCACAGGGCCCTACGAG.